This TCR beta chain was identified in a study of blood T cell repertoires in COVID-19. Study overall: From T cells, B-cell-depleted T cells, or PBMCs came the material, which was cDNA or gDNA.

Germline CDR1 reads MNHEY; CDR2 reads SVGAGI. Trimming stripped 2 bases from V and 7 bases from J, with 9 bases between. The CDR3 is made up of 13 amino acids. In the source study's methods: For nucleated cells, counts were estimated from reference gene primer amplification. TCRdb keeps only in-frame clones here, not all; method: immunoSEQ multiplex PCR. Clone size and the V and J calls come from that table; the DNA yielded D and trimming. This sample carries approximately 61,000 clones, around 73% of them seen once, and the ten largest clones take about 20%. The source material was peripheral blood. The receptor was isolated from a man at least 80 years old with active or convalescent COVID-19. This chain links TRBV6-5 with TRBJ1-5, with no clear D. CDR3 nucleotides: TGTGCCAGCAGTTACGGCCCCTTACAGCCCCAGCATTTT. Its translation: CASSYGPLQPQHF.